The text below deals with one T cell receptor (beta chain). The sample is drawn from a study of shared clonotypes between healthy human individuals. The CDR3 runs to 16 residues. Both subsets, CD45RA+ naive and CD45RA-negative memory, were split from the CD4+ cells. The repertoire was sequenced with immunoSEQ multiplex PCR; TCRdb's copy has only in-frame clones and lacks some. The table has some 1,100,000 clones, around 82% seen once. The rearrangement joins TRBV21-1 to TRBJ2-7; the table's D call of TRBD2 was not tested on the DNA. TRBV21-1 corresponds to a pseudogene. The TCR sequence derives from a man aged 18 to 30 in good health. Some clones in this sample may be carry-over from other donors' samples. Sequencing input: memory CD4+ T cells from PBMCs. Described subset: CD45RA-negative fraction. The CDR3 coding sequence is TGTGCCAGAACGTCTAGCGGGGAGCCTCTTCACTACGAGCAGTACTTC. Protein product: CARTSSGEPLHYEQYF.